A selection of T cell receptor beta chains follows, all from one sample in a study of T cell responses to AZD1222 COVID-19 vaccine. Generated by immunoSEQ multiplex PCR, the TCRdb table keeps only in-frame clones and is missing some. The sample shows about 63,000 clones, about four fifths of them seen only once. Material: peripheral blood, obtained 28 days after the second AZD1222 dose. The receptor source for this set is an adult who received the AZD1222 COVID-19 vaccine. CDR3s include the opening cysteine and the closing phenylalanine or tryptophan. D genes are given only for firm matches. Not every row has a clone size; where given, it reads once, few, many or a size class.

D | J | size | V | CDR3 | DNA
- | TRBJ2-7 | - | TRBV6-1 | CASSEAAGQIVQYF | TGTGCCAGCAGTGAAGCGGCGGGACAAATAGTCCAGTACTTC
- | TRBJ1-6 | - | TRBV5-1 | CASSRRDSTDSPLHF | TGCGCCAGCAGCCGAAGAGACAGTACTGATTCACCCCTCCACTTT
- | TRBJ1-1 | - | TRBV6-6 | CASSYGGKNTEAFF | TGTGCCAGCAGTTATGGGGGGAAGAACACTGAAGCTTTCTTT
TRBD2 | TRBJ2-5 | - | TRBV2 | CASIGGAGRETQYF | TGTGCCAGCATCGGAGGAGCGGGGAGGGAGACCCAGTACTTC
- | TRBJ2-3 | - | TRBV11-3 | CASSLDGNTDTQYF | TGTGCCAGCAGCTTAGACGGGAACACAGATACGCAGTATTTT
- | TRBJ1-5 | - | TRBV6-2/TRBV6-3 | CASSFVQPQHF | TGTGCCAGCAGTTTCGTTCAGCCCCAGCATTTT
- | TRBJ1-4 | - | TRBV27 | CASSLAARTDATNEKLFF | TGTGCCAGCAGTTTGGCAGCCAGGACAGATGCAACTAATGAAAAACTGTTTTTT
- | TRBJ2-3 | - | TRBV6-5 | CASGGAASTDTQYF | TGTGCCAGTGGCGGAGCGGCTAGCACAGATACGCAGTATTTT
- | TRBJ2-2 | few | TRBV7-9 | CASSPNWTGELFF | TGTGCCAGCAGCCCGAATTGGACCGGGGAGCTGTTTTTT
- | TRBJ2-3 | - | TRBV5-1 | CASSLAIGSADTQYF | TGCGCCAGCAGCTTGGCGATTGGGAGTGCAGATACGCAGTATTTT
- | TRBJ1-2 | - | TRBV30 | CAWSVGQNYGYTF | TGTGCCTGGAGTGTGGGACAAAACTATGGCTACACCTTC